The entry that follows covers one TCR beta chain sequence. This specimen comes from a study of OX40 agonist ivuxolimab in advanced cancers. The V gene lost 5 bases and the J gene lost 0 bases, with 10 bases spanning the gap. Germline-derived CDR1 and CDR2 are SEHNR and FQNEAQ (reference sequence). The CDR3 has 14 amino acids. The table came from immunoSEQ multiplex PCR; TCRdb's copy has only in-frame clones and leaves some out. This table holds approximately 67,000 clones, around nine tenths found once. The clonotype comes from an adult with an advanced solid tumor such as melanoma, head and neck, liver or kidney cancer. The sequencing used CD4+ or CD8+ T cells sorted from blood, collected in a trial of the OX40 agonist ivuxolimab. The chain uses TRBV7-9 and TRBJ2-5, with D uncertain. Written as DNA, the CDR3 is TGTGCCAGCAGCCCTATAGGGAACCAAGAGACCCAGTACTTC. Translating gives CASSPIGNQETQYF. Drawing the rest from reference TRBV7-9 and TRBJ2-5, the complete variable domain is DTGVSQNPRHKITKRGQNVTFRCDPISEHNRLYWYRQTLGQGPEFLTYFQNEAQLEKSRLLSDRFSAERPKGSFSTLEIQRTEQGDSAMYLCASSPIGNQETQYFGPGTRLLVL.